This TCR beta chain was sequenced during a study of blood T cells in healthy people across ages. General study results and limits: Diversity of TCR beta per million T cells declined in a roughly linear way with age.

With regard to this clonotype: The antigen is unknown.

A second PCR of roughly 7 to 11 cycles used a sample-barcoded 5' primer and a J-beta primer mix. Each of the samples gave a minimum of 3 million paired-end reads that contained CDR3. One entry per CDR3 protein, called by TCRdb with MiXCR from the 5' RACE reads. This table holds about 780,000 distinct CDR3 sequences, around half found once. V shed 6 bases and J 5 bases; nucleotides not matched to a gene: 7. Germline CDR1 SNHLY, CDR2 FYNNEI. The CDR3 totals 15 residues. This chain links TRBV2 with TRBJ2-1; 10 nucleotides align to TRBD1. Input material: blood. The receptor was derived from an elderly man in good health. The CDR3 is CASRDRGRGDNEQFF. The DNA of the CDR3 is TGTGCCAGCAGAGACAGGGGGCGTGGAGACAATGAGCAGTTCTTC.